This record looks at one TCR beta chain sequence and its context. Its antigen is currently unknown. This record belongs to a study of PD-L1 blockade in urothelial cancer. Study-level information: Atezolizumab was started by patients at some point between 2014 and 2015 at 1,200 mg intravenously every 3 weeks. Median T cell yield from blood was 110,000 to 150,000. Whole-study results and caveats: At 3 weeks on treatment, tumor-associated clones expanded more with durable benefit.

The ends lost 7 bases at V and 5 bases at J; junction bases unmatched: 10. Germline-derived CDR1 and CDR2 are MNHEY and SMNVEV (reference sequence). This CDR3 is built from 15 residues. Indicated time point: pretreatment peripheral blood. Patients were living with locally advanced or metastatic urothelial carcinoma. TCRdb keeps only in-frame clones here, not all; method: immunoSEQ multiplex PCR. The table includes tens of thousands of clones, over 75% detected once. Sample: PBMCs, taken around atezolizumab (anti-PD-L1) treatment. The chain recombines TRBV27 with TRBJ2-3, with 9 bases matching TRBD2. This receptor was obtained from a man between 60 and 75 years old with urothelial cancer. CDR3 protein: CASTLRGLAKDTQYF. In DNA, the CDR3 is TGTGCCAGCACCCTTAGGGGACTAGCTAAAGATACGCAGTATTTT.